This TCR beta chain stems from a study of regulatory T cells in long-lasting Graves disease. This clonotype was picked up many times. Construction of TCR beta libraries relied on iRepertoire HTBI primers and on Arm-PCR targeting CDR3 regions. TCRdb reanalysed the multiplex PCR reads using MiXCR and keeps one entry per CDR3 protein. Among 450,000 to 500,000 distinct CDR3 sequences listed, around 16% were seen once. The time point: newly diagnosed GD, antithyroid drugs for less than 3 months. From PBMCs, RNA was extracted and then used to make the TCR library. This sample also appeared in a second study, on T cells in Graves' hyperthyroidism and ophthalmopathy.

The TCR was taken from a man aged 35 to 55 with Graves disease. Specimen: peripheral blood mononuclear cells (PBMCs), collected at new diagnosis, from a patient treated with antithyroid drugs.

The CDR3 loop is CASRSVRTVSNQPQHF. The CDR3 region has the DNA TGTGCCAGCAGATCGGTTCGGACAGTAAGCAATCAGCCCCAGCATTTT. The chain has TRBV28 and TRBJ1-5, with D tentatively TRBD1 (6 bases). The CDR3 is 16 amino acids. With 6 bases removed from V and 1 base from J, the gap between germline ends came to 16 bases. Germline-derived CDR1 and CDR2 are MDHEN and SYDVKM.